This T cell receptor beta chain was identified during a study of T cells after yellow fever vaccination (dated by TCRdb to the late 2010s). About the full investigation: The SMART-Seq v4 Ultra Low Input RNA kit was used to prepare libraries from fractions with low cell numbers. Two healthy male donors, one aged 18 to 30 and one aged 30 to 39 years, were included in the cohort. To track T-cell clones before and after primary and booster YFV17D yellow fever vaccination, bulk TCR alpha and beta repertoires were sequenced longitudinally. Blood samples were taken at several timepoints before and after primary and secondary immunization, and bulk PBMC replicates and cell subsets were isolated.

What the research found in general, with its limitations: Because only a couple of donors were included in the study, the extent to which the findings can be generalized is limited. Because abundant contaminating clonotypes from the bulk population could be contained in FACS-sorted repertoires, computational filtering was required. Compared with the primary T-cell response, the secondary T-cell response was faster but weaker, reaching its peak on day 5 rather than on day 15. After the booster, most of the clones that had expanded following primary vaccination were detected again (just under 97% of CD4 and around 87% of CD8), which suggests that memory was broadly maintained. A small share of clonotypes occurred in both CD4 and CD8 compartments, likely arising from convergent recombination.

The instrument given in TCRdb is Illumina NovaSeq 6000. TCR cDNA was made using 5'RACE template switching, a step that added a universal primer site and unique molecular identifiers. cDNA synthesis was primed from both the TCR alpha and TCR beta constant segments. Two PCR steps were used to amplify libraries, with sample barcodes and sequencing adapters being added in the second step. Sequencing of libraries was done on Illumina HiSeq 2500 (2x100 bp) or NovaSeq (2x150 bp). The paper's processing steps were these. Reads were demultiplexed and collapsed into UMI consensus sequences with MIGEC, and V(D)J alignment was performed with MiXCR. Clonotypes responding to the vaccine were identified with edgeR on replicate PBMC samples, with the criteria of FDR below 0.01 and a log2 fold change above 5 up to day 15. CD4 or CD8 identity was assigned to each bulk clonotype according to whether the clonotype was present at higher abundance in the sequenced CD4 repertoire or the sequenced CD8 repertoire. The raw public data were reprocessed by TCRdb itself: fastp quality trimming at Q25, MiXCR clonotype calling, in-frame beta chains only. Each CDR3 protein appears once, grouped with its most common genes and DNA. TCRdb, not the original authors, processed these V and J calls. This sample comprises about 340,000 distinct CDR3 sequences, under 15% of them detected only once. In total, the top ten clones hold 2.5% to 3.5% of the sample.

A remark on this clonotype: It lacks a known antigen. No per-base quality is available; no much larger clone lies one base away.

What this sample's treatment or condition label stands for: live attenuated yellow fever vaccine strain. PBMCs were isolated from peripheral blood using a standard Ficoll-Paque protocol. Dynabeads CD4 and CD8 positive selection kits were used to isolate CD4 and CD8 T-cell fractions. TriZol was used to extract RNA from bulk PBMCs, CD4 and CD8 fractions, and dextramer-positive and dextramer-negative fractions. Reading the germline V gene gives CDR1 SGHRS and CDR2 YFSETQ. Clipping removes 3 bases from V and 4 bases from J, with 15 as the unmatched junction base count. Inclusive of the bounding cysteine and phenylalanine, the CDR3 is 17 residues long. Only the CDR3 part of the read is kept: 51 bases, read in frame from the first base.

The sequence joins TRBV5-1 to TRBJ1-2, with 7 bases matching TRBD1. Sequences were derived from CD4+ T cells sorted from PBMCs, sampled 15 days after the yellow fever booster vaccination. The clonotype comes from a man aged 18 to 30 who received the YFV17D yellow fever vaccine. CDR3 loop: CASSSGGQTDLSYGYTF. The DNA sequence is TGCGCCAGCAGCTCCGGGGGACAGACAGACCTATCCTATGGCTACACCTTC.